Following are 12 T cell receptor beta chains from one sample sequenced in a study of OX40 agonist ivuxolimab in advanced cancers. Profiling relied on immunoSEQ multiplex PCR, and the TCRdb table lists in-frame clones only, not all of them. The table includes some 49,000 clones, 85% detected once. Sequenced here: CD4+ or CD8+ T cells sorted from blood, sampled in a trial of the OX40 agonist ivuxolimab. The origin of the receptors is an adult with an advanced solid tumor such as melanoma, head and neck, liver or kidney cancer.

The chain links TRBV28 to TRBJ2-3; D not resolved. V was trimmed by 5 bases and J by 11 bases, leaving 14 bases between them. Germline-derived CDR1 and CDR2 are MDHEN and SYDVKM. CDR3 length equals 12 residues. The CDR3 nucleotides are TGTGCCAGCAGTCCCCGCCGGAGAAAGCAGTATTTT. Protein sequence: CASSPRRRKQYF.

The rearrangement joins TRBV10-3 to TRBJ2-2, with 12 bases that match TRBD2. Germline-derived CDR1 and CDR2 are ENHRY and SYGVKD. CDR3 size: 16 residues. V shed 7 bases, J shed 1 base, and the junction held 4 bases outside the gene matches. CDR3 DNA sequence: TGTGCCATCAAGACTAGCGGGGGCATGAACACCGGGGAGCTGTTTTTT. Amino acids: CAIKTSGGMNTGELFF.

In regard to this clone: The junction departs from the called germline gene at one end, perhaps through a read error. This chain connects TRBV5-6 to TRBJ1-1, with 8 positions matching TRBD1. Per the germline V gene, CDR1 is SGHDT and CDR2 is YYEEEE. This CDR3 region has 15 residues. The CDR3 DNA reads TGCGCCAGCAGCCAGGGGGCTACAGGGAACACTGAAGCTTTCTTT. Protein: CASSQGATGNTEAFF.

The chain links TRBV19 to TRBJ1-2; D is possibly TRBD1 (5 bases). The CDR3 consists of 12 residues. Trimming took 3 bases from V and 8 from J, leaving 10 bases between them. The germline CDR1 and CDR2 sequences are LNHDA and SQIVND (reference sequence). CDR3 sequence: CASSIGARGYTF. CDR3 in DNA: TGTGCCAGTAGTATCGGGGCGAGAGGCTACACCTTC.

This chain uses TRBV6-1 with TRBJ2-1; D unclear. The germline CDR1 and CDR2 sequences are MNHNS and SASEGT. This CDR3 is built from 17 residues. Deletions cut 1 base from V and 2 bases from J, with 15 bases between. CDR3 coding DNA: TGTGCCAGCAGTGAAGATGGCGGCACGGTAACCTACAATGAGCAGTTCTTC. This translates into CASSEDGGTVTYNEQFF.

The J gene is TRBJ2-2, the V gene TRBV9; D is unclear. Germline lookup yields CDR1 SGDLS and CDR2 YYNGEE. Trimming shortened V by 2 bases and J by 0 bases, and 8 bases separated the two germline ends. This CDR3 has 15 amino acids. In nucleotides, the CDR3 is TGTGCCAGCAGCGTGGCAGGAGCGAACACCGGGGAGCTGTTTTTT. Translating it yields CASSVAGANTGELFF.

V usage is TRBV9 and J usage is TRBJ2-3; D not resolved. From germline, CDR1 is SGDLS and CDR2 YYNGEE. The germline V and J ends were trimmed by 0 bases and 4 bases, with 9 bases remaining between them. The CDR3 consists of 14 residues. CDR3 amino acids: CASSVGIGADTQYF. The DNA for the CDR3 is TGTGCCAGCAGCGTAGGTATAGGCGCAGATACGCAGTATTTT. Complete variable domain (other parts from reference TRBV9 and TRBJ2-3): DSGVTQTPKHLITATGQRVTLRCSPRSGDLSVYWYQQSLDQGLQFLIQYYNGEERAKGNILERFSAQQFPDLHSELNLSSLELGDSALYFCASSVGIGADTQYFGPGTRLTVL.

This chain links TRBV11-3 with TRBJ1-6; no definite D call. Germline V lookup: CDR1 SGHNT, CDR2 YENEEA. The CDR3 is 14 residues long. V lost 1 base and J lost 9, with 10 bases in between. The CDR3: CASSLARPGSPLHF. The CDR3 DNA reads as TGTGCCAGCAGCTTAGCCCGCCCGGGTTCACCCCTCCACTTT.

V and J are TRBV7-9 and TRBJ2-1; no reliable D call. Germline assignment: CDR1 SEHNR and CDR2 FQNEAQ (reference sequence). The CDR3 is 10 residues long. V was trimmed by 3 bases and J by 14 bases, leaving 8 bases between them. As DNA, the CDR3 is TGTGCCAGCAGCTTTTTATCGGAGTTCTTC. Amino acids: CASSFLSEFF.

The J gene is TRBJ2-1, the V gene TRBV7-9; the D gene is possibly TRBD2 (7 bases). Germline CDR1 SEHNR, CDR2 FQNEAQ (reference sequence). V lost 1 base, J lost 7 bases, and 17 bases lay in between. CDR3 length equals 16 residues. CDR3 loop: CASSLVGQGRGNEQFF. The CDR3 DNA sequence: TGTGCCAGCAGCTTAGTGGGCCAGGGGAGGGGAAATGAGCAGTTCTTC.

The genes are TRBV4-1 and TRBJ2-7; D not certain. From germline, CDR1 is MGHRA and CDR2 YSYEKL. The V end was cut by 1 base, the J end by 1 base, with 8 bases between. This CDR3 has 14 amino acids. The CDR3 DNA sequence: TGCGCCAGCAGCCAAGGGGCTAGGTCCTACGAGCAGTACTTC. This codes for CASSQGARSYEQYF.

The chain has TRBV7-2 and TRBJ1-5; 11 bases align to TRBD1. Per the germline V gene, CDR1 is SGHTA and CDR2 is FQGNSA. CDR3 length: 15 residues. The V and J ends lost 4 bases and 3 bases, in that order; junction bases with no gene match: 2. CDR3 coding DNA: TGTGCCAGCAGCTGGGACAGGGGGATCAATCAGCCCCAGCATTTT. Translated, it gives CASSWDRGINQPQHF.